The rows below give T cell receptor beta chains drawn from one sample of a study of Ad26.COV2.S vaccination and SARS-CoV-2 variants. Here immunoSEQ multiplex PCR was the method, and the copy in TCRdb shows in-frame clones only, minus some. The profile shows some 640,000 clones, 89% of them singletons. Sample: peripheral blood, taken in a trial of Ad26.COV2.S vaccine versus placebo. The receptors stem from a person aged 18-65 years who received the Ad26.COV2.S COVID-19 vaccine or a placebo. Both conserved end residues are part of each CDR3. The order of the fields is D gene, J gene, V gene, clone size, CDR3 protein, CDR3 DNA. A D gene is named only where the DNA matches it firmly. Not all rows give a size; the values are once, few, many and, for expanded clones, a class.

D: .; J: TRBJ2-7; V: TRBV30; size: few; CDR3: CAWSQDPYEQYF; DNA: TGTGCCTGGTCCCAGGACCCCTACGAGCAGTACTTC
D: TRBD2; J: TRBJ2-7; V: TRBV5-8; size: .; CDR3: CASSLGTSVYPLVEQYF; DNA: TGTGCCAGCAGCTTGGGTACTAGCGTCTACCCACTGGTCGAGCAGTACTTC
D: TRBD2; J: TRBJ2-7; V: TRBV5-1; size: .; CDR3: CASSSGLAALSSYEQYF; DNA: TGCGCCAGCAGCTCCGGACTAGCGGCGCTCTCCTCCTACGAGCAGTACTTC
D: .; J: TRBJ1-5; V: TRBV19; size: .; CDR3: CASSQGVNLPQHF; DNA: TGTGCCAGTTCGCAAGGGGTTAATTTGCCCCAGCATTTT
D: .; J: TRBJ2-1; V: TRBV18; size: .; CDR3: CASRRSGVDYNEQFF; DNA: TGTGCCAGCCGCCGTTCGGGGGTAGATTACAATGAGCAGTTCTTC
D: TRBD1; J: TRBJ1-3; V: TRBV18; size: .; CDR3: CASSPRGQADSGNTIYF; DNA: TGTGCCAGCTCACCGCGCGGACAGGCGGACTCTGGAAACACCATATATTTT
D: .; J: TRBJ2-7; V: TRBV6-5; size: .; CDR3: CASSYSSSPSYEQYF; DNA: TGTGCCAGCAGTTACTCGAGCAGTCCCAGCTACGAGCAGTACTTC
D: .; J: TRBJ2-2; V: TRBV6-4; size: once; CDR3: CASSDTTGELFF; DNA: TGTGCCAGCAGTGACACCACCGGGGAGCTGTTTTTT
D: TRBD2; J: TRBJ2-1; V: TRBV7-2; size: .; CDR3: CASRTSGGPDEQFF; DNA: TGTGCCAGCAGAACCTCGGGGGGGCCGGACGAGCAGTTCTTC
D: .; J: TRBJ2-7; V: TRBV6-6; size: few; CDR3: CASSRDGYEQYF; DNA: TGTGCCAGCAGCCGGGACGGCTACGAGCAGTACTTC
D: TRBD2; J: TRBJ2-5; V: TRBV27; size: .; CDR3: CASSRRLAGEETQYF; DNA: TGTGCCAGCAGTCGCCGACTAGCGGGAGAAGAGACCCAGTACTTC
D: .; J: TRBJ1-3; V: TRBV30; size: .; CDR3: CAWTQGGNTIYF; DNA: TGTGCCTGGACGCAGGGAGGAAACACCATATATTTT
D: .; J: TRBJ2-7; V: TRBV28; size: .; CDR3: CASSFQGQHYEQYF; DNA: TGTGCCAGCAGCTTTCAAGGACAGCACTACGAGCAGTACTTC
D: TRBD2; J: TRBJ2-2; V: TRBV24-1; size: .; CDR3: CATGGVSNTGELFF; DNA: TGTGCCACCGGGGGGGTATCGAACACCGGGGAGCTGTTTTTT
D: TRBD1; J: TRBJ1-1; V: TRBV3-1/TRBV3-2; size: .; CDR3: CASSQDWTGVVAFF; DNA: TGTGCCAGCAGCCAAGATTGGACAGGGGTTGTTGCTTTCTTT
D: TRBD1; J: TRBJ1-5; V: TRBV7-2; size: .; CDR3: CASSLGDRGARDQPQHF; DNA: TGTGCCAGCAGCTTAGGGGACAGGGGAGCGAGGGATCAGCCCCAGCATTTT
D: .; J: TRBJ2-1; V: TRBV6-6; size: .; CDR3: CASSYAPYNEQFF; DNA: TGTGCCAGCAGTTACGCCCCCTACAATGAGCAGTTCTTC
D: TRBD1; J: TRBJ2-7; V: TRBV24-1; size: .; CDR3: CATSDDQQGASYEQYF; DNA: TGTGCCACCAGTGACGACCAACAGGGGGCTTCTTACGAGCAGTACTTC
D: .; J: TRBJ1-2; V: TRBV10-2; size: .; CDR3: CASRSGAGLNYGYTF; DNA: TGCGCCAGCCGGTCGGGGGCAGGATTGAACTATGGCTACACCTTC
D: TRBD1; J: TRBJ2-5; V: TRBV6-1; size: .; CDR3: CASSEWGQDDETQYF; DNA: TGTGCCAGCAGTGAATGGGGACAGGATGACGAGACCCAGTACTTC
D: .; J: TRBJ2-1; V: TRBV9; size: .; CDR3: CASSVYPLGGPVNEQFF; DNA: TGTGCCAGCAGCGTCTACCCCCTCGGTGGGCCTGTTAATGAGCAGTTCTTC
D: .; J: TRBJ1-1; V: TRBV30; size: .; CDR3: CAWSEQPQGEAFF; DNA: TGTGCCTGGAGTGAACAGCCTCAGGGGGAAGCTTTCTTT
D: .; J: TRBJ2-7; V: TRBV3-1/TRBV3-2; size: .; CDR3: CASSQGGLLYEQYF; DNA: TGTGCCAGCAGCCAAGGGGGGTTACTCTACGAGCAGTACTTC
D: .; J: TRBJ1-2; V: TRBV6-5; size: .; CDR3: CASSYSGTHMEYGYTF; DNA: TGTGCCAGCAGTTACTCGGGGACACACATGGAGTATGGCTACACCTTC
D: TRBD1; J: TRBJ1-5; V: TRBV7-9; size: .; CDR3: CASSLGTGGSQPQHF; DNA: TGTGCCAGCAGCCTCGGGACAGGGGGAAGTCAGCCCCAGCATTTT
D: .; J: TRBJ2-3; V: TRBV7-3; size: .; CDR3: CASSLADTQYF; DNA: TGTGCCAGCAGCCTGGCAGATACGCAGTATTTT
D: TRBD1; J: TRBJ1-5; V: TRBV6-5; size: .; CDR3: CASSSSGTGSRPQHF; DNA: TGTGCCAGCAGTTCCTCGGGGACAGGTTCACGGCCCCAGCATTTT
D: .; J: TRBJ2-5; V: TRBV24-1; size: .; CDR3: CATRVRAQYF; DNA: TGTGCCACCAGGGTCAGGGCCCAGTACTTC
D: .; J: TRBJ2-5; V: TRBV6-5; size: .; CDR3: CASSYGAPYQETQYF; DNA: TGTGCCAGCAGTTACGGGGCTCCGTACCAAGAGACCCAGTACTTC
D: .; J: TRBJ2-2; V: TRBV5-4; size: .; CDR3: CASSFTGYANTGELFF; DNA: TGTGCCAGCAGCTTTACAGGGTACGCGAACACCGGGGAGCTGTTTTTT
D: .; J: TRBJ1-2; V: TRBV5-6; size: .; CDR3: CASSSDRLDVGGYTF; DNA: TGTGCCAGCAGCTCAGACAGGTTGGATGTCGGTGGCTACACCTTC
D: .; J: TRBJ1-2; V: TRBV7-2; size: .; CDR3: CASSPDSNYGYTF; DNA: TGTGCCAGCAGCCCCGACAGCAACTATGGCTACACCTTC
D: .; J: TRBJ2-7; V: TRBV5-1; size: once; CDR3: CASSPRESSYEQYF; DNA: TGCGCCAGCAGCCCCAGGGAGAGCTCCTACGAGCAGTACTTC
D: TRBD1; J: TRBJ2-1; V: TRBV7-9; size: .; CDR3: CASSLGQGSYNEQFF; DNA: TGTGCCAGCAGCCTGGGACAGGGAAGCTACAATGAGCAGTTCTTC
D: .; J: TRBJ2-1; V: TRBV5-1; size: .; CDR3: CASSLAPPGGGGTYNEQFF; DNA: TGCGCCAGCAGCTTGGCCCCCCCAGGGGGGGGAGGGACTTACAATGAGCAGTTCTTC
D: .; J: TRBJ1-1; V: TRBV30; size: .; CDR3: CAWTKTWGGTTEAFF; DNA: TGTGCCTGGACCAAAACGTGGGGGGGAACGACTGAAGCTTTCTTT
D: .; J: TRBJ2-5; V: TRBV18; size: .; CDR3: CASSPGQETQYF; DNA: TGTGCCAGCTCACCGGGGCAGGAGACCCAGTACTTC
D: TRBD1; J: TRBJ1-1; V: TRBV7-9; size: .; CDR3: CASSYQAGQGARAFF; DNA: TGTGCCAGCAGCTATCAAGCGGGACAGGGGGCGCGGGCTTTCTTT
D: .; J: TRBJ1-1; V: TRBV6-5; size: few; CDR3: CASSYVPLNTEAFF; DNA: TGTGCCAGCAGTTACGTTCCCCTGAACACTGAAGCTTTCTTT
D: TRBD1; J: TRBJ1-2; V: TRBV30; size: .; CDR3: CAWSGQGARSALGYTF; DNA: TGTGCCTGGTCAGGACAGGGGGCGCGTTCTGCTCTTGGCTACACCTTC
D: .; J: TRBJ1-1; V: TRBV18; size: .; CDR3: CASSRGSGNSYTEAFF; DNA: TGTGCCAGCTCACGGGGCTCAGGGAACAGTTACACTGAAGCTTTCTTT
D: .; J: TRBJ1-2; V: TRBV6-2/TRBV6-3; size: few; CDR3: CASSYMDYGYTF; DNA: TGTGCCAGCAGTTACATGGATTATGGCTACACCTTC
D: .; J: TRBJ2-7; V: TRBV2; size: .; CDR3: CASRTGTDYEQYF; DNA: TGTGCCAGCAGAACAGGAACCGACTACGAGCAGTACTTC
D: TRBD1; J: TRBJ1-2; V: TRBV24-1; size: .; CDR3: CATSEDRASYGYTF; DNA: TGTGCCACCAGTGAGGACAGGGCTAGCTATGGCTACACCTTC
D: .; J: TRBJ2-1; V: TRBV18; size: .; CDR3: CASSPQDGAVVGQFF; DNA: TGTGCCAGCTCACCTCAGGATGGAGCGGTCGTCGGGCAGTTCTTC
D: .; J: TRBJ2-7; V: TRBV3-1/TRBV3-2; size: .; CDR3: CASSQDRGREQYF; DNA: TGTGCCAGCAGCCAAGATCGGGGGAGAGAGCAGTACTTC
D: TRBD2; J: TRBJ2-1; V: TRBV15; size: .; CDR3: CATSSKRDSYNEQFF; DNA: TGTGCCACCAGCAGCAAGCGGGACTCCTACAATGAGCAGTTCTTC
D: .; J: TRBJ2-7; V: TRBV5-1; size: .; CDR3: CASSFGTSGYEQYF; DNA: TGCGCCAGCAGCTTCGGGACCAGCGGCTACGAGCAGTACTTC
D: .; J: TRBJ2-1; V: TRBV4-1; size: .; CDR3: CAHGLFEQFF; DNA: TGCGCGCATGGCCTTTTTGAGCAGTTCTTC
D: .; J: TRBJ1-2; V: TRBV7-9; size: .; CDR3: CASSLSYGYTF; DNA: TGTGCCAGCAGCTTAAGCTATGGCTACACCTTC
D: .; J: TRBJ1-4; V: TRBV6-1; size: .; CDR3: CASSEGSSNEKLFF; DNA: TGTGCCAGCAGTGAAGGATCGTCCAATGAAAAACTGTTTTTT